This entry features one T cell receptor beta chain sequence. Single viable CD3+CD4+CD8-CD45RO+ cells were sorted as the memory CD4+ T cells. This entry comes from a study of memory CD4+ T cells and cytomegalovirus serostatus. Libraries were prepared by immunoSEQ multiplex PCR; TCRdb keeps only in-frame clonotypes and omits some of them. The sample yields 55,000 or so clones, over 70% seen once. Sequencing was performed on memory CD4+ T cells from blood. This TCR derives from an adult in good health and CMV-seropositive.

This CDR3 reads CASSPFPHNEQFF. The DNA of the CDR3 is TGTGCCAGCAGCCCGTTCCCCCACAATGAGCAGTTCTTC. The chain carries TRBV11-2 and TRBJ2-1; unclear D gene. Trimming cost V 5 bases and J 5 bases, with 10 bases left between them. Per the germline V gene, CDR1 is SGHAT and CDR2 is FQNNGV. The CDR3 sequence is 13 residues long.